This is a list of T cell receptor beta chains from one sample in a study of shared clonotypes between healthy human individuals. Sequencing used immunoSEQ multiplex PCR; TCRdb keeps in-frame clones, though not all of them. The sample comprises approximately 1.5 million clones, approximately 98.5% of which are singletons, and roughly 0.35% rests with the top ten. The sequencing input was naive CD4+ T cells sorted from blood. These receptors all stem from a man aged 30 to 45 in good health. Both conserved end residues are part of each CDR3. Fields, in order: CDR3 protein, CDR3 DNA, J gene, V gene, clone size, D gene. A D gene is named only where the DNA matches it firmly. For some rows the clone size is stated as once, few or many, or as a class when expanded; others skip it.

cdr3_aa: CASGENRDRVVMCSGNTIYF; cdr3_nt: TGTGCCAGCGGGGAGAACCGGGACAGGGTCGTCATGTGCTCTGGAAACACCATATATTTT; j_call: TRBJ1-3; v_call: TRBV21-1; clone_size: -; d_call: -
cdr3_aa: CASSVGPPGQGEQYF; cdr3_nt: TGTGCCAGCAGCGTAGGCCCACCGGGACAGGGGGAGCAGTACTTC; j_call: TRBJ2-7; v_call: TRBV9; clone_size: -; d_call: TRBD1
cdr3_aa: CASSIMGQGSAYEQYF; cdr3_nt: TGTGCCAGTAGTATTATGGGACAGGGTTCGGCCTACGAGCAGTACTTC; j_call: TRBJ2-7; v_call: TRBV19; clone_size: once; d_call: TRBD1
cdr3_aa: CASSTTRQGGATKNIQYF; cdr3_nt: TGTGCCAGCTCAACTACGAGACAGGGGGGTGCGACCAAAAACATTCAGTACTTC; j_call: TRBJ2-4; v_call: TRBV18; clone_size: -; d_call: TRBD1
cdr3_aa: CASSHSKSEAFF; cdr3_nt: TGTGCCAGCAGCCATAGCAAGAGTGAAGCTTTCTTT; j_call: TRBJ1-1; v_call: TRBV14; clone_size: -; d_call: -
cdr3_aa: CASSLGNHDYGYTF; cdr3_nt: TGTGCCAGCAGCTTGGGAAACCACGACTATGGCTACACCTTC; j_call: TRBJ1-2; v_call: TRBV5-8; clone_size: -; d_call: -
cdr3_aa: CASSFGAYTEAFF; cdr3_nt: TGCGCCAGCAGCTTCGGGGCGTACACTGAAGCTTTCTTT; j_call: TRBJ1-1; v_call: TRBV5-1; clone_size: -; d_call: -
cdr3_aa: CASSPSADRGRGYTF; cdr3_nt: TGTGCCAGTAGCCCCTCCGCGGACAGGGGGCGAGGCTACACCTTC; j_call: TRBJ1-2; v_call: TRBV19; clone_size: -; d_call: TRBD1
cdr3_aa: CASSVVSVGYNEQFF; cdr3_nt: TGTGCCAGCAGCGTAGTGTCAGTCGGCTACAATGAGCAGTTCTTC; j_call: TRBJ2-1; v_call: TRBV9; clone_size: -; d_call: -
cdr3_aa: CASSQAWNTGELFF; cdr3_nt: TGTGCCAGCAGCCAAGCGTGGAACACCGGGGAGCTGTTTTTT; j_call: TRBJ2-2; v_call: TRBV14; clone_size: -; d_call: -
cdr3_aa: CASSLGDSSGNTIYF; cdr3_nt: TGCGCCAGCAGCCTTGGAGACAGCTCTGGAAACACCATATATTTT; j_call: TRBJ1-3; v_call: TRBV5-1; clone_size: -; d_call: -
cdr3_aa: CASSVGGSNQPQHF; cdr3_nt: TGTGCCAGCAGCGTAGGGGGCAGCAATCAGCCCCAGCATTTT; j_call: TRBJ1-5; v_call: TRBV9; clone_size: -; d_call: -
cdr3_aa: CASSSPQSKGAFF; cdr3_nt: TGTGCCAGCTCAAGTCCGCAGTCAAAGGGTGCTTTCTTT; j_call: TRBJ1-1; v_call: TRBV18; clone_size: once; d_call: -
cdr3_aa: CASSPLGIETQYF; cdr3_nt: TGTGCCAGCTCACCACTGGGTATTGAGACCCAGTACTTC; j_call: TRBJ2-5; v_call: TRBV18; clone_size: once; d_call: -
cdr3_aa: CASSGDSGFNQPQHF; cdr3_nt: TGTGCCAGCAGTGGGGACAGTGGGTTCAATCAGCCCCAGCATTTT; j_call: TRBJ1-5; v_call: TRBV28; clone_size: -; d_call: TRBD1
cdr3_aa: CASSPVGGETQYF; cdr3_nt: TGTGCCAGCTCACCCGTAGGAGGGGAGACCCAGTACTTC; j_call: TRBJ2-5; v_call: TRBV18; clone_size: -; d_call: -
cdr3_aa: CARSFHGPQHF; cdr3_nt: TGTGCCAGAAGCTTCCACGGTCCCCAGCATTTT; j_call: TRBJ1-5; v_call: TRBV5-3; clone_size: -; d_call: -
cdr3_aa: CATSRGRASNQPQHF; cdr3_nt: TGTGCCACCAGCAGAGGGAGAGCTAGCAATCAGCCCCAGCATTTT; j_call: TRBJ1-5; v_call: TRBV15; clone_size: -; d_call: -
cdr3_aa: CASSVDRSTEAFF; cdr3_nt: TGTGCCAGCAGCGTAGACAGGAGCACTGAAGCTTTCTTT; j_call: TRBJ1-1; v_call: TRBV6-1; clone_size: -; d_call: -
cdr3_aa: CASSAQGLGNQPQHF; cdr3_nt: TGTGCCAGCAGTGCACAGGGGCTAGGAAATCAGCCCCAGCATTTT; j_call: TRBJ1-5; v_call: TRBV7-2; clone_size: -; d_call: TRBD1
cdr3_aa: CASSEYSEKLFF; cdr3_nt: TGTGCCAGCAGTGAGTACTCTGAAAAACTGTTTTTT; j_call: TRBJ1-4; v_call: TRBV6-1; clone_size: -; d_call: -
cdr3_aa: CASSESIIPGEQFF; cdr3_nt: TGCGCCAGCAGTGAGTCGATCATCCCGGGAGAGCAGTTCTTC; j_call: TRBJ2-1; v_call: TRBV10-1; clone_size: -; d_call: -
cdr3_aa: CASSGRSGDEQFF; cdr3_nt: TGCGCCAGTAGCGGACGGTCGGGAGATGAGCAGTTCTTC; j_call: TRBJ2-1; v_call: TRBV5-1; clone_size: once; d_call: -
cdr3_aa: CASSLVWTGELFF; cdr3_nt: TGTGCCAGTAGTCTAGTGTGGACCGGGGAGCTGTTTTTT; j_call: TRBJ2-2; v_call: TRBV19; clone_size: -; d_call: -
cdr3_aa: CASSPTSHTDTQYF; cdr3_nt: TGTGCCAGCAGTCCTACGAGCCACACAGATACGCAGTATTTT; j_call: TRBJ2-3; v_call: TRBV9; clone_size: -; d_call: -
cdr3_aa: CAWSRGQPQMPQHF; cdr3_nt: TGTGCCTGGAGCCGAGGACAGCCCCAGATGCCCCAGCATTTT; j_call: TRBJ1-5; v_call: TRBV30; clone_size: -; d_call: -
cdr3_aa: CAAGTSLYEQYF; cdr3_nt: TGTGCCGCCGGGACTTCCCTATACGAGCAGTACTTC; j_call: TRBJ2-7; v_call: TRBV6-1; clone_size: once; d_call: -
cdr3_aa: CASSEGAAGAYQETQYF; cdr3_nt: TGTGCCAGCAGTGAGGGGGCGGCGGGAGCGTACCAAGAGACCCAGTACTTC; j_call: TRBJ2-5; v_call: TRBV6-1; clone_size: -; d_call: -
cdr3_aa: CASSLTGRNYGYTF; cdr3_nt: TGTGCCAGCAGCCTGACAGGGCGTAACTATGGCTACACCTTC; j_call: TRBJ1-2; v_call: TRBV28; clone_size: -; d_call: TRBD1
cdr3_aa: CAWNRNGELFF; cdr3_nt: TGTGCCTGGAACCGGAACGGGGAGCTGTTTTTT; j_call: TRBJ2-2; v_call: TRBV30; clone_size: -; d_call: -
cdr3_aa: CSVRVSGSGKETQYF; cdr3_nt: TGCAGCGTTCGCGTTAGCGGGAGTGGCAAAGAGACCCAGTACTTC; j_call: TRBJ2-5; v_call: TRBV29-1; clone_size: -; d_call: TRBD2
cdr3_aa: CASSQDLEGEQYF; cdr3_nt: TGTGCCAGCAGCCAAGATTTAGAGGGCGAGCAGTACTTC; j_call: TRBJ2-7; v_call: TRBV14; clone_size: -; d_call: -
cdr3_aa: CASTDSFSPDRLRAYEQYF; cdr3_nt: TGTGCCAGCACCGACAGCTTCTCTCCAGACAGATTACGGGCCTACGAGCAGTACTTC; j_call: TRBJ2-7; v_call: TRBV7-9; clone_size: -; d_call: -